The rows below give T cell receptor beta chains drawn from one sample of a study of shared clonotypes between healthy human individuals. Libraries were prepared by immunoSEQ multiplex PCR; TCRdb keeps only in-frame clonotypes and omits some of them. This repertoire shows around 2.1 million clones, approximately 95% found once; its top ten account for around 0.13%. The sample was naive CD4+ T cells sorted from blood. Receptors were obtained from a man aged 18 to 29 in good health. The CDR3 runs from the conserved cysteine through the conserved F or W. Each record gives: J gene, CDR3 length, V gene, clone size, D gene, CDR3 DNA, CDR3 protein. D genes are given only for firm matches. Some rows have no size entry. The others give once, few or many, or a class for an expanded clone.

>TRBJ1-5|17|TRBV11-3|-|-
TGTGCCAGCAGCTTAGATCCCAAGGGAAACAGCAATCAGCCCCAGCATTTT
CASSLDPKGNSNQPQHF
>TRBJ2-2|13|TRBV7-3|once|-
TGTGCCAGCAGCTTTGACAGCACCGGGGAGCTGTTTTTT
CASSFDSTGELFF
>TRBJ2-2|15|TRBV5-6|-|-
TGTGCCAGTAATGGGGCAGGGGAGAACACCGGGGAGCTGTTTTTT
CASNGAGENTGELFF
>TRBJ2-7|14|TRBV19|-|-
TGTGCCAGTAGTATAGAAGCGCGGGGAAACGAGCAGTACTTC
CASSIEARGNEQYF
>TRBJ2-2|15|TRBV7-9|-|-
TGTGCCAGCAGCTTAACTACAGCGAACACCGGGGAGCTGTTTTTT
CASSLTTANTGELFF
>TRBJ2-1|15|TRBV29-1|-|-
TGCAGCGTTGTCTGGGGGGATGTCTCCTACAATGAGCAGTTCTTC
CSVVWGDVSYNEQFF
>TRBJ2-1|16|TRBV15|-|TRBD2
TGTGCCACCAGCAGGACGATAGCGGGAGGGCCGAATGAGCAGTTCTTC
CATSRTIAGGPNEQFF
>TRBJ2-2|14|TRBV28|-|-
TGTGCCAGCAGTTTTGCAGGGAACACCGGGGAGCTGTTTTTT
CASSFAGNTGELFF
>TRBJ2-1|16|TRBV6-6|-|-
TGTGCCAGCAGCCACGGGCAGGCCGCAGGTGACAATGAGCAGTTCTTC
CASSHGQAAGDNEQFF
>TRBJ1-5|14|TRBV30|-|-
TGTGCCTGGAGTGGCCCAGGGGGCAATCAGCCCCAGCATTTT
CAWSGPGGNQPQHF
>TRBJ2-7|15|TRBV6-6|-|-
TGTGCCAGCAGTTACAAGGCAGGAGAGTACTACGAGCAGTACTTC
CASSYKAGEYYEQYF
>TRBJ2-1|17|TRBV9|-|-
TGTGCCAGCAGCGTAGGAGGACCGTCGGCCGGTGTCAATGAGCAGTTCTTC
CASSVGGPSAGVNEQFF
>TRBJ1-1|15|TRBV5-1|-|TRBD1
TGCGCCAGCAGCTTAACAGGGGGCATGAACACTGAAGCTTTCTTT
CASSLTGGMNTEAFF
>TRBJ1-2|15|TRBV28|-|TRBD1
TGTGCCAGCAGTACCGGGACAGGGGCCTACTATGGCTACACCTTC
CASSTGTGAYYGYTF
>TRBJ1-2|16|TRBV4-3|-|-
TGCGCCAGCAGCCAAGAACTTACCGCCGTTTGGACGGGCTACACCTTC
CASSQELTAVWTGYTF
>TRBJ1-2|14|TRBV6-1|-|-
TGTGCCAGCAGTAGCGGACAGCTATCCTATGGCTACACCTTC
CASSSGQLSYGYTF
>TRBJ2-7|12|TRBV30|-|-
TGTGCCTGGAGTGGAGGTTCCTACGAGCAGTACTTC
CAWSGGSYEQYF
>TRBJ2-3|13|TRBV4-1|-|-
TGCGCCAGCAGCCGTAACCAAGGAGATACGCAGTATTTT
CASSRNQGDTQYF
>TRBJ1-4|15|TRBV7-6|-|-
TGTGCCAGCAGCATATTCACGGACGGAAATGAAAAACTGTTTTTT
CASSIFTDGNEKLFF
>TRBJ1-1|13|TRBV9|once|-
TGTGCCAGCAGCGTAGGCGGGTTCTCTGAAGCTTTCTTT
CASSVGGFSEAFF
>TRBJ2-3|16|TRBV5-1|-|-
TGCGCCAGCAGTGAGTTTCGGTCAGATTACACAGATACGCAGTATTTT
CASSEFRSDYTDTQYF
>TRBJ2-2|14|TRBV10-3|-|-
TGTGCCATCAGTGGTGACAGCTACGGCGGGGAGCTGTTTTTT
CAISGDSYGGELFF
>TRBJ2-5|12|TRBV2|-|-
TGTGCCAGCAGACTAACCCAAGAGACCCAGTACTTC
CASRLTQETQYF
>TRBJ1-6|14|TRBV2|-|TRBD1
TGTGCCAGCAGTCGACAGGGGGCAACTTCACCCCTCCACTTT
CASSRQGATSPLHF
>TRBJ2-3|15|TRBV25-1|-|TRBD2
TGTGCCAGCAATTGGGGTAGCGGGGGCCCAGATACGCAGTATTTT
CASNWGSGGPDTQYF
>TRBJ1-2|15|TRBV11-2|-|TRBD1
TGTGCCAGCAGCTTTACAGGGGGCTTTTTCGGCGGCTACACCTTC
CASSFTGGFFGGYTF
>TRBJ2-7|13|TRBV10-1|-|-
TGCGCCAGCAGGGCAAGATGGGCCTACGAGCAGTACTTC
CASRARWAYEQYF